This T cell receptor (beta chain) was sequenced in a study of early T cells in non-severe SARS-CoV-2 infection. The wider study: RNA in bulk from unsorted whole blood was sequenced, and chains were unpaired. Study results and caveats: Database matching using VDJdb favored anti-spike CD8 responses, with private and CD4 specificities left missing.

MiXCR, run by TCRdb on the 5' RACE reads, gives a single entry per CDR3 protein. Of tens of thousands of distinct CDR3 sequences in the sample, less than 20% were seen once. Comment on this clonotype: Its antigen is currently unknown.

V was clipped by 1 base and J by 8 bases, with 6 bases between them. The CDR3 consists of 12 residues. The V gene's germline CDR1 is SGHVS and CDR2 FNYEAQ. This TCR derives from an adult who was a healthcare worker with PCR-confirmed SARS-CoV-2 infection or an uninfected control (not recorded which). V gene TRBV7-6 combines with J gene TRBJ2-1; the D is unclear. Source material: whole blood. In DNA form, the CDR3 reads TGTGCCAGCAGCTTAGTCAGTGATGAGCAGTTCTTC. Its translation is CASSLVSDEQFF.